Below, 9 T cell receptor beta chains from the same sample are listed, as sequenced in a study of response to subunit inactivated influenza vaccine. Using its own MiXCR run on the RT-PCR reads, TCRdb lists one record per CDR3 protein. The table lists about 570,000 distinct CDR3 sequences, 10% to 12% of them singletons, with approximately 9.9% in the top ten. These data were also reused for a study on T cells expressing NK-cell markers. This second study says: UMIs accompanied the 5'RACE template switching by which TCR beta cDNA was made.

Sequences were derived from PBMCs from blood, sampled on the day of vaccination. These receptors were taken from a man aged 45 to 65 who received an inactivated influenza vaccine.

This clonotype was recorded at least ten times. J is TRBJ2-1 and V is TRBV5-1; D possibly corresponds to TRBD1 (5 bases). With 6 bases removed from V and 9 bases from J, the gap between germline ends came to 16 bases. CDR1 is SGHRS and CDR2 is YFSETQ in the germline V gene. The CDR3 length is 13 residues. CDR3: CASTFLDTGEQFF. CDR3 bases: TGCGCCAGCACCTTCTTGGACACGGGTGAGCAGTTCTTC.

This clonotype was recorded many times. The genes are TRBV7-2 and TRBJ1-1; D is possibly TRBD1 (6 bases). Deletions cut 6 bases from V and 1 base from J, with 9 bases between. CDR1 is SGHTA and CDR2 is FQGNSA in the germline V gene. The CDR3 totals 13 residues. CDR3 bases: TGTGCCAGCAGTCGGGACACGAACACTGAAGCTTTCTTT. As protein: CASSRDTNTEAFF.

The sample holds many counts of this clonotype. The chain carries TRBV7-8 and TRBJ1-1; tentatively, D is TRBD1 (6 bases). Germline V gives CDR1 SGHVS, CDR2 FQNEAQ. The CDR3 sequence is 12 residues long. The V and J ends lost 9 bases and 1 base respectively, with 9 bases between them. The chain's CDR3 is CASGQTNTEAFF. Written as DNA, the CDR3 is TGTGCCAGTGGACAGACGAACACTGAAGCTTTCTTT.

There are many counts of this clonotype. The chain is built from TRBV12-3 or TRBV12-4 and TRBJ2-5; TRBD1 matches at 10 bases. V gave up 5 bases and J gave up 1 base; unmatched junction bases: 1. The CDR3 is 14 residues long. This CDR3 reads CASSRTGGQETQYF. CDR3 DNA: TGTGCCAGCAGTCGGACAGGGGGCCAAGAGACCCAGTACTTC.

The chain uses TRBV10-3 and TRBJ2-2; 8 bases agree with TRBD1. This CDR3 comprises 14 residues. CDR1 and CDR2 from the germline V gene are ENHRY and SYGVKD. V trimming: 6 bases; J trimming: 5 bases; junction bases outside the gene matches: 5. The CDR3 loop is CAIRDQGATGELFF. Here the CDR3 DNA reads TGTGCCATCAGGGATCAGGGGGCGACCGGGGAGCTGTTTTTT.

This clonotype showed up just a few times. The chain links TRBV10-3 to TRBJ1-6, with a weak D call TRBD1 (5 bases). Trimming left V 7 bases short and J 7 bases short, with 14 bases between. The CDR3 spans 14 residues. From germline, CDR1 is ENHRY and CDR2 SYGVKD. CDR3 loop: CAITGGRANSPLHF. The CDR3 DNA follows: TGTGCCATCACCGGCGGCAGGGCGAATTCACCCCTCCACTTT.

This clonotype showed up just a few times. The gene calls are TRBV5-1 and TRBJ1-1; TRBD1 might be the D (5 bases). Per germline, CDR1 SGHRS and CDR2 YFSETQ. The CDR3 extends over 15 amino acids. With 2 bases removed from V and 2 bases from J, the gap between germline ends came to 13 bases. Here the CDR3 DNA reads TGCGCCAGCAGCTTCCAAGGACACGTAAACACTGAAGCTTTCTTT. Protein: CASSFQGHVNTEAFF. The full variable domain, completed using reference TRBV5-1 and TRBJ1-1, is KAGVTQTPRYLIKTRGQQVTLSCSPISGHRSVSWYQQTPGQGLQFLFEYFSETQRNKGNFPGRFSGRQFSNSRSEMNVSTLELGDSALYLCASSFQGHVNTEAFFGQGTRLTVV.

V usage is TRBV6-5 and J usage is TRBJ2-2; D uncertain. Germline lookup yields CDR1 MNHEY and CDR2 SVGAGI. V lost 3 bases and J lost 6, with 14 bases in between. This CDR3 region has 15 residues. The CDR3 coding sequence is TGTGCCAGCAGTTATGCATCCCGGATAGCCGGGGAGCTGTTTTTT. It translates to CASSYASRIAGELFF.

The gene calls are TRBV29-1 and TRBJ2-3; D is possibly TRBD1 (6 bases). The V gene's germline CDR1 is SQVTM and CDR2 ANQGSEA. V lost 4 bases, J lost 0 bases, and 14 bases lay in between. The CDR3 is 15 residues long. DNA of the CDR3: TGCAGCGTTGTTATGGACAGCTCTAGCACAGATACGCAGTATTTT. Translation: CSVVMDSSSTDTQYF.